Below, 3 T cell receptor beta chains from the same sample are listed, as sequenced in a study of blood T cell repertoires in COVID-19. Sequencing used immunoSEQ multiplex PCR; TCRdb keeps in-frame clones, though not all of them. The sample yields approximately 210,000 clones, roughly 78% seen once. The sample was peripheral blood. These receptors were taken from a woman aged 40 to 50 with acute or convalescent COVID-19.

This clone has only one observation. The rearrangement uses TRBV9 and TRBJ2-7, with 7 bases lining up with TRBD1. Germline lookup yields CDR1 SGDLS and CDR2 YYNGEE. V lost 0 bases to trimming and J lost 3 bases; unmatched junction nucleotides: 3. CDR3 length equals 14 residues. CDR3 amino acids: CASSVDWTGYEQYF. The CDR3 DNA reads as TGTGCCAGCAGCGTAGATTGGACAGGCTACGAGCAGTACTTC.

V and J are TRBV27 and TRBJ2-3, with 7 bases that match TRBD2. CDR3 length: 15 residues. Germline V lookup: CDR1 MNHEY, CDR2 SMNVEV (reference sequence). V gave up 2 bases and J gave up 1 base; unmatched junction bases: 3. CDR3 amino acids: CASSLAGAGTDTQYF. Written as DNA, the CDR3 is TGTGCCAGCAGTTTAGCGGGAGCCGGCACAGATACGCAGTATTTT.

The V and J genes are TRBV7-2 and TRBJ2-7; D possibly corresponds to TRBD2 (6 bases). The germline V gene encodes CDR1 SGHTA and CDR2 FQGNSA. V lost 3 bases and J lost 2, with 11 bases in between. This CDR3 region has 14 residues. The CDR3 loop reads CASSFRRETYEQYF. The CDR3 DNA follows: TGTGCCAGCAGCTTCCGGCGGGAAACCTACGAGCAGTACTTC.